This T cell receptor beta chain originates from a study of STAT5B mutations in CD4+ large granular lymphocyte leukemia. Points from the study as a whole: Patient CD4-sorted repertoires looked more clonal than healthy CD4+ repertoires, even without putative leukemic clones. TRBV06-family usage was enriched in top patient clones (8/27) versus controls (2/35). No patients shared main leukemic clonotypes, though around 24% appeared at low frequency elsewhere.

CDR3 length equals 14 residues. The V gene's germline CDR1 is SEHNR and CDR2 FQNEAQ (reference sequence). Trimming removed 4 bases from V and 5 bases from J; junction bases left unmatched: 5. As originally analysed: Lowest detectable productive clonotype frequency was 2.59 x 10-5. The method was immunoSEQ multiplex PCR; TCRdb's version includes in-frame clones alone and lacks a portion of them. The V and J calls and clone size were taken over from that table, and D and trimming were inferred from the DNA. The sample has fewer than 50,000 clones; about four fifths are singletons. With regard to this clone: What it binds is unknown.

Sequenced material: CD4+ T cells from blood buffy coats. This chain joins TRBV7-9 and TRBJ1-5; 7 nucleotides agree with TRBD1. This receptor was identified in a human donor in good health. In nucleotides, the CDR3 is TGTGCCAGCAGCTCGGGACAGTCGTATCAGCCCCAGCATTTT. Translation gives CASSSGQSYQPQHF.